This T cell receptor beta chain was sequenced in a study of vaccination and CD4 T cells after COVID-19. Overall study context: The makeup of the convalescents was six males and four females, two of them Hispanic.

Comments on this clonotype: Its matching antigen is unknown.

Treatment specified: approximately 11-day PBMC culture with coronavirus spike peptide pools or control peptides (ViraFEST assay). The assay that was used to sequence DNA from cultured CD4+ T cells was the Oncomine TCR Beta short-read assay. TCRdb processed the PCR reads anew with MiXCR; each CDR3 protein has one entry. Of more than 13,000 distinct CDR3 sequences listed, about 33% were seen once; the top ten hold about 17%. What was sequenced was cultured CD4+ T cells from blood. This receptor was taken from a human donor with COVID-19.

CDR3 in DNA: TGTGCCAACACGCAGGGCACTAATGAAAAACTGTTTTTT. Translation gives CANTQGTNEKLFF. The V gene is TRBV24-1, the J gene TRBJ1-4; TRBD1 is a possible D gene (5 bases). Germline CDR1 and CDR2: KGHDR and SFDVKD. The V end lost 11 bases, the J end lost 2 bases, and 11 bases lay between the germline ends. CDR3 size: 13 residues.